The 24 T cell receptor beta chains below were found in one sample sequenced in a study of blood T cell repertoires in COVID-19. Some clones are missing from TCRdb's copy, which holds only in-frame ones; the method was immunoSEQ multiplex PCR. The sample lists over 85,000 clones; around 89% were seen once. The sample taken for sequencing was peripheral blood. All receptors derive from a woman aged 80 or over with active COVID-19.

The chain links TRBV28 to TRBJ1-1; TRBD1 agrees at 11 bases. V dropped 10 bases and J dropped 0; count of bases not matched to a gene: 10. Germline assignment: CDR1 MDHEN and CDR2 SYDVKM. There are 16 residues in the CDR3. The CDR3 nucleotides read TGTGCCATACAAACCGGGACAGGGGGAATGAACACTGAAGCTTTCTTT. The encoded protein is CAIQTGTGGMNTEAFF.

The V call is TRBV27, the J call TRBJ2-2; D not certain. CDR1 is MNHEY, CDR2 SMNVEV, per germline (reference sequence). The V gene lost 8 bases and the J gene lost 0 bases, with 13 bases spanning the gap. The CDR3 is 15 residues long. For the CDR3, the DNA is TGTGCCAGCGAGAATACCCGCGCGAACACCGGGGAGCTGTTTTTT. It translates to CASENTRANTGELFF.

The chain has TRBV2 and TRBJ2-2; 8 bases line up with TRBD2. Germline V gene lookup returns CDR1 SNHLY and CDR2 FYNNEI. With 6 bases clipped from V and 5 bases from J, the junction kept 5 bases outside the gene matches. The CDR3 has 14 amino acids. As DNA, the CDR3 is TGTGCCAGCAGGGACGGGAGGGATACCGGGGAGCTGTTTTTT. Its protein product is CASRDGRDTGELFF.

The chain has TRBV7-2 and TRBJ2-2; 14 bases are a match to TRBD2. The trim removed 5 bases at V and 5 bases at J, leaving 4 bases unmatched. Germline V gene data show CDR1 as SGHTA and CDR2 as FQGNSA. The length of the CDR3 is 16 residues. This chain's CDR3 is CASSRTSGRLTGELFF. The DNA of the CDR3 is TGTGCCAGCAGCCGGACTAGCGGGAGGTTAACCGGGGAGCTGTTTTTT.

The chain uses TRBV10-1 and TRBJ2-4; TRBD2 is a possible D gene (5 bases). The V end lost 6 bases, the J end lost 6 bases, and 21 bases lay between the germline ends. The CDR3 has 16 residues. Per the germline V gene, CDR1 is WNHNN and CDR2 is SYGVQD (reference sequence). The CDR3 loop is CASRRASPSVGNIQYF. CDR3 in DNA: TGCGCCAGCAGGCGGGCCTCTCCTAGTGTGGGAAACATTCAGTACTTC.

CDR3 amino acids: CASSINRGNYGYTF. CDR3 nucleotide sequence: TGTGCCAGCAGTATCAACAGGGGGAACTATGGCTACACCTTC. The chain links TRBV28 to TRBJ1-2, with TRBD1 matching 8 bases. V shed 5 bases and J 2 bases; nucleotides not matched to a gene: 4. This CDR3 region has 14 residues. Germline CDR1 MDHEN, CDR2 SYDVKM.

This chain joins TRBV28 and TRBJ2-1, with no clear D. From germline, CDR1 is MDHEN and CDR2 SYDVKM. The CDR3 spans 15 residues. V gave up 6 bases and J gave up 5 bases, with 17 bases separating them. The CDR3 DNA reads TGTGCCAGCAGAAACGGAGCAGACCGCAACAATGAGCAGTTCTTC. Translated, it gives CASRNGADRNNEQFF.

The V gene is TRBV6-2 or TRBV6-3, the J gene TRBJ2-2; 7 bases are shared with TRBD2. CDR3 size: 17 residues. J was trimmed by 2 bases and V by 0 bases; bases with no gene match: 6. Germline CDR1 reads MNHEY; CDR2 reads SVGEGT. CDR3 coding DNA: TGTGCCAGCAGTTACTCGAGTAGCGGGTTTAACACCGGGGAGCTGTTTTTT. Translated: CASSYSSSGFNTGELFF.

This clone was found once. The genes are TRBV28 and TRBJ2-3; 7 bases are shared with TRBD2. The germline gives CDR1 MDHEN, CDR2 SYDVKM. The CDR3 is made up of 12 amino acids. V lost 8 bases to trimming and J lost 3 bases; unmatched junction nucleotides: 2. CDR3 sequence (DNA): TGTGCCAGCCAGGGAGGGACAGATACGCAGTATTTT. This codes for CASQGGTDTQYF.

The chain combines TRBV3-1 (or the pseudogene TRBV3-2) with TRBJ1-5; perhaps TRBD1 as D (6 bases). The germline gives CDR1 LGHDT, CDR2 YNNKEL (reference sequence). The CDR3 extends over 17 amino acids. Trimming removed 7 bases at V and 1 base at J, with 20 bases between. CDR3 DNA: TGTGCCAGCACCCTCAAGGGGGGGCATCGCAGCAATCAGCCCCAGCATTTT. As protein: CASTLKGGHRSNQPQHF.

Here the CDR3 reads CASSPRGGKRLVNLYNEQFF. DNA for the CDR3: TGTGCCAGCAGTCCTCGCGGGGGGAAGCGGCTTGTTAACCTCTACAATGAGCAGTTCTTC. The rearrangement links TRBV28 to TRBJ2-1; 8 bases align to TRBD2. The germline gives CDR1 MDHEN, CDR2 SYDVKM. The CDR3 runs to 20 residues. The junction had 21 bases not matched to a gene; V was cut back by 5 bases and J by 3 bases. Using reference TRBV28 and TRBJ2-1 for the parts outside the CDR3, the full variable domain is DVKVTQSSRYLVKRTGEKVFLECVQDMDHENMFWYRQDPGLGLRLIYFSYDVKMKEKGDIPEGYSVSREKKERFSLILESASTNQTSMYLCASSPRGGKRLVNLYNEQFFGPGTRLTVL.

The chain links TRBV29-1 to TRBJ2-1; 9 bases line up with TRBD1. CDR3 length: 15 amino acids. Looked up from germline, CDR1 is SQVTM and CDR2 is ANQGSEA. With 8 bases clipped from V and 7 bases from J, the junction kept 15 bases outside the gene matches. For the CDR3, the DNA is TGCAGCACAGGAGGCGGGACAGGGTCTATGAATGAGCAGTTCTTC. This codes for CSTGGGTGSMNEQFF.

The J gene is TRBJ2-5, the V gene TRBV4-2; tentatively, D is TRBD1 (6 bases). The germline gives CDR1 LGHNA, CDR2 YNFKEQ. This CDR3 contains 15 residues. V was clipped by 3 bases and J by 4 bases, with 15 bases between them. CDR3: CASSQPQGPPETQYF. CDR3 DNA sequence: TGTGCCAGCAGCCAGCCACAGGGCCCCCCAGAGACCCAGTACTTC.

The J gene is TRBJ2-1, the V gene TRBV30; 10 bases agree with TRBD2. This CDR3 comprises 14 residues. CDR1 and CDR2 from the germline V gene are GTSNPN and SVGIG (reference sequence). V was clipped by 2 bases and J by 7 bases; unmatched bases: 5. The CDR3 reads CAWSQSGRGNEQFF. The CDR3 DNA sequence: TGTGCCTGGAGTCAAAGCGGGAGGGGTAATGAGCAGTTCTTC.

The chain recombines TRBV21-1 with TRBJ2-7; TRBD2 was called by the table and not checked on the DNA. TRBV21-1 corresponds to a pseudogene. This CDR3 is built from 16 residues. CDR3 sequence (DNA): TGTGCCAGCAGCGAGCCGGGACTAGATTGTATCTACGAGCAGTACTTC. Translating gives CASSEPGLDCIYEQYF.

The CDR3 sequence is CASSAARGGTEAFF. Here the CDR3 DNA reads TGTGCCAGCAGCGCCGCCAGGGGTGGCACTGAAGCTTTCTTT. J is TRBJ1-1 and V is TRBV6-5; perhaps TRBD1 as D (6 bases). In germline, CDR1 is MNHEY, CDR2 SVGAGI. The CDR3 runs to 14 residues. Trimming shortened V by 6 bases and J by 4 bases, and 15 bases separated the two germline ends.

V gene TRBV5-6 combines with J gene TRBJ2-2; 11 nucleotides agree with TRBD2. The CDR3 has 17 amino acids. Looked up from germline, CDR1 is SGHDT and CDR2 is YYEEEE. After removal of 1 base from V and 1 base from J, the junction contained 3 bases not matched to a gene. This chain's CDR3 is CASSLRGLAENTGELFF. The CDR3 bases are TGTGCCAGCAGCTTGAGGGGACTAGCGGAGAACACCGGGGAGCTGTTTTTT.

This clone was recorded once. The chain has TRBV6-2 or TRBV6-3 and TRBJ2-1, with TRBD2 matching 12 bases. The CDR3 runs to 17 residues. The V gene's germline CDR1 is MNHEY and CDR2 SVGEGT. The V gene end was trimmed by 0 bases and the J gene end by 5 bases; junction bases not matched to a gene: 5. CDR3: CASSYSLGLAGHNEQFF. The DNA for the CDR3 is TGTGCCAGCAGTTACTCATTGGGACTAGCGGGCCACAATGAGCAGTTCTTC.

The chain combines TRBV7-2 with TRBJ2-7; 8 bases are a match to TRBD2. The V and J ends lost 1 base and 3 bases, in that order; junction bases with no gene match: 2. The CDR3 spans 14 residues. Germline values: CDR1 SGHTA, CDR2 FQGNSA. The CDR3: CASSLVLAGYEQYF. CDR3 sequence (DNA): TGTGCCAGCAGCTTAGTCCTAGCGGGCTACGAGCAGTACTTC.

The CDR3 region has the DNA TGTGCCAGCAGTGACGATCTAGCTCTCGCCGAGCAGTACTTC. This encodes CASSDDLALAEQYF. The chain employs TRBV6-1 and TRBJ2-7; D may be TRBD2 (5 bases). Germline values: CDR1 MNHNS, CDR2 SASEGT. Trimming removed 3 bases from V and 6 bases from J, with 15 bases in between. The CDR3 is made up of 14 amino acids.

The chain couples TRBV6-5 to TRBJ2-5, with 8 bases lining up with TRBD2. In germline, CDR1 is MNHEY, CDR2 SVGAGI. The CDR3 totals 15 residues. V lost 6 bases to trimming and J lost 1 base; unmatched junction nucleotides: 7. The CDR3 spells CASSRLLAAQETQYF. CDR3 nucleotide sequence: TGTGCCAGCAGCAGACTACTAGCGGCCCAAGAGACCCAGTACTTC.

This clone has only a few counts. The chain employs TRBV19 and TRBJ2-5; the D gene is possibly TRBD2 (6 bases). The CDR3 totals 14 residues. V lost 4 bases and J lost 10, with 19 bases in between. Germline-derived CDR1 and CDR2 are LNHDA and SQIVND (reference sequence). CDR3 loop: CASSTPGLLWGQYF. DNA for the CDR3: TGTGCCAGTAGTACCCCGGGACTCCTATGGGGCCAGTACTTC.

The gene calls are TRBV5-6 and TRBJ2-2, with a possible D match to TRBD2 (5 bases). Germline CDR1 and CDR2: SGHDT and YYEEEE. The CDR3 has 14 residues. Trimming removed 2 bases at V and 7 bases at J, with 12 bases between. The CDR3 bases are TGTGCCAGCAGCTTCGACGGAGGAATCGGGGAGCTGTTTTTT. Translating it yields CASSFDGGIGELFF.

CDR3 sequence (DNA): TGCGCCAGCAGCGTTTTACAGGGGCCTCTCTACGAGCAGTACTTC. Translation: CASSVLQGPLYEQYF. The chain combines TRBV5-1 with TRBJ2-7; 7 nucleotides match TRBD1. In germline, CDR1 is SGHRS, CDR2 YFSETQ. This CDR3 comprises 15 residues. The V gene end was trimmed by 4 bases and the J gene end by 3 bases; junction bases not matched to a gene: 10.